This T cell receptor beta chain was sequenced in a study of cytomegalovirus exposure and HLA in healthy donors. The junction had 4 bases not matched to a gene; V was cut back by 0 bases and J by 7 bases. This CDR3 contains 15 residues. The germline V gene has CDR1 KGHSH and CDR2 LQKENI. The PCR contained 60 Vbeta and 13 Jbeta primers. The protocol was immunoSEQ multiplex PCR, while the TCRdb copy is restricted to in-frame clones and leaves out a portion. Among about 210,000 clones listed, 82% were seen once. This clone was counted once. Sequenced: PBMCs. This chain joins TRBV18 and TRBJ2-1; 9 nucleotides match TRBD2. This clonotype was obtained from a middle-aged man in good health and CMV-seropositive. The CDR3: CASSPPAGGLNEQFF. The CDR3 nucleotides read TGTGCCAGCTCACCACCGGCGGGAGGGTTGAATGAGCAGTTCTTC.